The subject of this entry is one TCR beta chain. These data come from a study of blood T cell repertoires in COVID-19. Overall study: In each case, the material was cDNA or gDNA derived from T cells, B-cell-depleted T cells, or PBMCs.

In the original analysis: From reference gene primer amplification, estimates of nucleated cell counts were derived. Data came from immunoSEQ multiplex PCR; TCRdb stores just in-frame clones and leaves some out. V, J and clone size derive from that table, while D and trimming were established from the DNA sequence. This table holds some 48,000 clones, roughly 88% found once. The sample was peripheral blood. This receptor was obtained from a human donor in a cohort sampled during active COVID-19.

Written as DNA, the CDR3 is TGCGCCAGCAGCGAGGGACAGGGGAAGGGAAACACCATATATTTT. This gives the protein CASSEGQGKGNTIYF. V gene TRBV5-1 combines with J gene TRBJ1-3; 10 bases line up with TRBD1. This CDR3 region has 15 residues. CDR1 SGHRS and CDR2 YFSETQ come from the germline V gene. J gave up 4 bases and V 4 bases, and 5 bases lay outside the gene matches.